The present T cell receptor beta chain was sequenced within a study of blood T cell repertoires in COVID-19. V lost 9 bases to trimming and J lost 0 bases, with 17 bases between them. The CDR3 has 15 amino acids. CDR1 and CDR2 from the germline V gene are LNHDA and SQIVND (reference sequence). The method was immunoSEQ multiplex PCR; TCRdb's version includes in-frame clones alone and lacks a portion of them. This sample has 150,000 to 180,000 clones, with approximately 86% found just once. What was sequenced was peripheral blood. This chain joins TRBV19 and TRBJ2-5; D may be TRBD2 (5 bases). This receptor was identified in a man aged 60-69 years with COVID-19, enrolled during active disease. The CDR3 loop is CASRRQTTDQETQYF. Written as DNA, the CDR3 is TGTGCCAGCCGGAGGCAAACCACCGACCAAGAGACCCAGTACTTC.